The entry below describes one T cell receptor (beta chain). As yet, its antigen is unknown. The junction departs from germline at one end; a sequencing error may be responsible. The CDR3 length is 14 residues. Per the germline V gene, CDR1 is KGHDR and CDR2 is SFDVKD. This specimen belongs to a study of tumor-infiltrating lymphocytes in primary liver carcinoma. Study-wide background: Tumors were staged T1-T3 N0M0 and measured about 4.2 to 10 cm across. Samples yielded about 3.65 to 7.13 million productive TCRbeta reads, similar across tissue types. Findings and limits, study-wide: Only about 8-25% of top clones were detected in each of the five tumor regions. Tumor specimens were characterized by a significantly higher top-250-clone fraction than blood (p = 0.039).

Starting material of roughly 550 ng total RNA yielded TCR beta cDNA via a constant-region primer. Libraries for TCR beta were built through three nested multiplex PCR rounds, which together made up a slightly modified ARM-PCR procedure. Forward primers for TRBV1-TRBV30 and a C-beta reverse primer served the first two PCR rounds, at around 9 cycles each. MiXCR was run by TCRdb on the multiplex PCR reads, yielding one entry per CDR3 protein. The sample comprises roughly 25,000 distinct CDR3 sequences, approximately 71% of which are singletons, and roughly 35% rests with the top ten. Each 20-30 mg portion of unsorted bulk tissue served as the source for co-extraction of RNA and DNA.

Sequencing used liver tumor tissue from sampling region 5. As for subset: tumor region T5, tumor centre. The sequence was collected from a woman in her thirties with primary liver carcinoma and hepatitis B virus infection. V is TRBV24-1 and J is TRBJ2-5, with D perhaps matching TRBD1 (6 bases). The CDR3 sequence is CVTSDSSGVRTQYF. The CDR3 DNA reads as TGTGTCACCAGTGATTCCTCAGGGGTACGGACCCAGTACTTC.